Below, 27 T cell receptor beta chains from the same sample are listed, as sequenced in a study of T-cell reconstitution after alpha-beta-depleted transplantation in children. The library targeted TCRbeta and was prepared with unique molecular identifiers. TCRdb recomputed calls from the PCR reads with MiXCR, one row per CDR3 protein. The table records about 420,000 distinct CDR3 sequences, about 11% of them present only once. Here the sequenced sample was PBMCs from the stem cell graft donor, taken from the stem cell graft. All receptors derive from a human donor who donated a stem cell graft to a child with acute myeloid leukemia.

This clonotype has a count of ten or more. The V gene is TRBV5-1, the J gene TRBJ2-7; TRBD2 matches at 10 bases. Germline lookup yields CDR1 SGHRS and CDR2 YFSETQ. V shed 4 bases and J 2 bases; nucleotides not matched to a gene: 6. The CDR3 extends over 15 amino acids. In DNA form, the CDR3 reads TGCGCCAGCAGCCAAGGTAGCGGGAGGACCTACGAGCAGTACTTC. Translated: CASSQGSGRTYEQYF.

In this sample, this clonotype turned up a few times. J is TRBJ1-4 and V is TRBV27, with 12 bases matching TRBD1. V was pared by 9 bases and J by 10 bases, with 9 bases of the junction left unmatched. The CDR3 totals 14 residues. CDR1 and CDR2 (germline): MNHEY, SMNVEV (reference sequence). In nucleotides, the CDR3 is TGTGCCAGTCGGGGGACAGGGGGCAACCTAAAACTGTTTTTT. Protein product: CASRGTGGNLKLFF.

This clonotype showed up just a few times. Here the CDR3 DNA reads TGTGCCAGCAGTGAGGGCTCAGTGGGCCCCAATGAGCAGTTCTTC. This codes for CASSEGSVGPNEQFF. The chain couples TRBV6-4 to TRBJ2-1, with D hard to call. CDR3 size: 15 residues. V lost 3 bases and J 6 bases, leaving 15 bases between the germline ends. The germline CDR1 and CDR2 sequences are MRHNA and SNTAGT.

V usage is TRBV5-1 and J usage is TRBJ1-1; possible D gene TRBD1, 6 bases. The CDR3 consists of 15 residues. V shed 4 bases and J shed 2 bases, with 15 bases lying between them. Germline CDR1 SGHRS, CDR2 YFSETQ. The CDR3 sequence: CASSGAGTLNTEAFF. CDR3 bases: TGCGCCAGCAGCGGGGCCGGGACACTTAACACTGAAGCTTTCTTT.

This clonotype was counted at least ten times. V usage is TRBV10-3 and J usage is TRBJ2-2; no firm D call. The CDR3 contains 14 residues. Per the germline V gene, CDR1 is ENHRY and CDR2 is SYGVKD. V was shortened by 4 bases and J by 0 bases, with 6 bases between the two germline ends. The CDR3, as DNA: TGTGCCATCAGTGTAAATACGAACACCGGGGAGCTGTTTTTT. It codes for CAISVNTNTGELFF.

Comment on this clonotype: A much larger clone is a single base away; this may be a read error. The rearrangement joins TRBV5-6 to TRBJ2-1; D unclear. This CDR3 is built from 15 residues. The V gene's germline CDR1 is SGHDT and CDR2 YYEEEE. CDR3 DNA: TGTGCCAGCAGCCCTGACGTGAGCTCCTGCAATGAGCAGTTCTTC. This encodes CASSPDVSSCNEQFF.

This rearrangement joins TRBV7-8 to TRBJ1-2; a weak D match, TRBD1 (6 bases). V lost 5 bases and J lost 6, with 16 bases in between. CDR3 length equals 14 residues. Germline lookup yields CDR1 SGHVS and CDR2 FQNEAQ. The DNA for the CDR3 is TGTGCCAGCAGCCCAGGGTCGGGGGCGAATGGCTACACCTTC. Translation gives CASSPGSGANGYTF. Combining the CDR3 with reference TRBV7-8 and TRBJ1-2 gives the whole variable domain GAGVSQSPRYKVAKRGQDVALRCDPISGHVSLFWYQQALGQGPEFLTYFQNEAQLDKSGLPSDRFFAERPEGSVSTLKIQRTQQEDSAVYLCASSPGSGANGYTFGSGTRLTVV.

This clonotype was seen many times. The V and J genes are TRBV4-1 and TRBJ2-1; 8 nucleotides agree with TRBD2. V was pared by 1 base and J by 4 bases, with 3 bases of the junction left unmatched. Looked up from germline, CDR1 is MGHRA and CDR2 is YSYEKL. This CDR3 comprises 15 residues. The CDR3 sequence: CASSQGLARYNEQFF. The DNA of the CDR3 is TGCGCCAGCAGCCAAGGACTAGCGAGATACAATGAGCAGTTCTTC.

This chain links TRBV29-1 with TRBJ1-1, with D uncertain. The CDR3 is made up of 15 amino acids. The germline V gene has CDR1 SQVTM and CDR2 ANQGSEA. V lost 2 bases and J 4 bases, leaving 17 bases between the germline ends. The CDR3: CSVETISRRSTEAFF. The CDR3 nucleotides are TGCAGCGTTGAAACAATATCGCGTCGGAGCACTGAAGCTTTCTTT.

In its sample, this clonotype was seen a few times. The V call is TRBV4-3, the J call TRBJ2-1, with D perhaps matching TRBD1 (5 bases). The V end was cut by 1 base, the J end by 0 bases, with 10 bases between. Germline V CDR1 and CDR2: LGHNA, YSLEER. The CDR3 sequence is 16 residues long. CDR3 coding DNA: TGCGCCAGCAGCCAAGTTACAGGAAGCTCCTACAATGAGCAGTTCTTC. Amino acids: CASSQVTGSSYNEQFF.

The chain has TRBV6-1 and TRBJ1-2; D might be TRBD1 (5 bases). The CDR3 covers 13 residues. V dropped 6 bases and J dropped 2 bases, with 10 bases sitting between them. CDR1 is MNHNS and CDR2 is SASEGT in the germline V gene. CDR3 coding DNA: TGTGCCAGCAGCGGCTGGACAAACTATGGCTACACCTTC. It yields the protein CASSGWTNYGYTF.

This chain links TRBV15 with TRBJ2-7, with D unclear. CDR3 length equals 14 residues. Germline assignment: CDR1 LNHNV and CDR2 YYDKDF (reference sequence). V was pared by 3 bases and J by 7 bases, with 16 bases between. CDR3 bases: TGTGCCACCAGCAGTACTGACCGGCCCGGGGAGCAGTACTTC. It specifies CATSSTDRPGEQYF.

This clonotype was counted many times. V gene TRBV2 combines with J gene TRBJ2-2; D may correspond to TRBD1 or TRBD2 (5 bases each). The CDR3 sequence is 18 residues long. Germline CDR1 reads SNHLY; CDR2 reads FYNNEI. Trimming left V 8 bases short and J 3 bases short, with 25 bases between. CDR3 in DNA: TGTGCCAGCGACCGTCTCAGAGCCGAAAGAGGGGACACCGGGGAGCTGTTTTTT. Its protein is CASDRLRAERGDTGELFF.

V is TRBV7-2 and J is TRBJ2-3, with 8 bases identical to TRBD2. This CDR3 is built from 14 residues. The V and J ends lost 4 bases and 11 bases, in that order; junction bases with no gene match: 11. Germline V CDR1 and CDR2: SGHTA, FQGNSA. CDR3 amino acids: CASSSSTSALLQYF. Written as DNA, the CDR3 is TGTGCCAGCAGCTCGTCGACTAGCGCCTTATTGCAGTATTTT.

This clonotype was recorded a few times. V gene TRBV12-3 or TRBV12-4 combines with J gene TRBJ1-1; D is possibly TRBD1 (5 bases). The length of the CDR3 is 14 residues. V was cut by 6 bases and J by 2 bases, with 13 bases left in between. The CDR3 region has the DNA TGTGCCAGCAGAATCAGGGAAATCAACACTGAAGCTTTCTTT. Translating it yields CASRIREINTEAFF.

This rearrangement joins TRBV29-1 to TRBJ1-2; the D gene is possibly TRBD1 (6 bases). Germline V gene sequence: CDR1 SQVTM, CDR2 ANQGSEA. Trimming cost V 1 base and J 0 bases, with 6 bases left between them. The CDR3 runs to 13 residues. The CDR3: CSVEGTANYGYTF. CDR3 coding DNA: TGCAGCGTTGAAGGGACAGCTAACTATGGCTACACCTTC.

This chain's CDR3 is CSVEGSFYEQYF. CDR3 bases: TGCAGCGTTGAAGGTTCATTTTACGAGCAGTACTTC. The chain links TRBV29-1 to TRBJ2-7; D is ambiguous. Trimming took off 1 base at V and 4 bases at J, with 8 bases between the two ends. The CDR3 has 12 amino acids. The germline gives CDR1 SQVTM, CDR2 ANQGSEA.

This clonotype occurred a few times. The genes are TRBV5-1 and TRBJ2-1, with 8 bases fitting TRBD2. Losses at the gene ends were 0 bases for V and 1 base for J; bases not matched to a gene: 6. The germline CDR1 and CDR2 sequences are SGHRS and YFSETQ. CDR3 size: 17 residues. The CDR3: CASSLELLAGSYNEQFF. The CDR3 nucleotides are TGCGCCAGCAGCTTGGAATTGTTAGCGGGGTCCTACAATGAGCAGTTCTTC.

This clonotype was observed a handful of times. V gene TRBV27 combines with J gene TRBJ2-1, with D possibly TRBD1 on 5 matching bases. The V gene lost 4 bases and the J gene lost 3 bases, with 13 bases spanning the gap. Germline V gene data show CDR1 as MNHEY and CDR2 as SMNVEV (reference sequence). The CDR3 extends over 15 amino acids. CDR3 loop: CASSSRGIYYNEQFF. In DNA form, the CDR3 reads TGTGCCAGCAGTTCTAGGGGAATATACTACAATGAGCAGTTCTTC.

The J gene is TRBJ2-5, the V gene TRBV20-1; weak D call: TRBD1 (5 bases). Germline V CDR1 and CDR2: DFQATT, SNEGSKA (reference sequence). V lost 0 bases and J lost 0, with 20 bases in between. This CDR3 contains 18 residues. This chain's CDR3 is CSARDDVGLWRNQETQYF. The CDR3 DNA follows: TGCAGTGCTAGAGATGACGTGGGGCTTTGGAGAAACCAAGAGACCCAGTACTTC.

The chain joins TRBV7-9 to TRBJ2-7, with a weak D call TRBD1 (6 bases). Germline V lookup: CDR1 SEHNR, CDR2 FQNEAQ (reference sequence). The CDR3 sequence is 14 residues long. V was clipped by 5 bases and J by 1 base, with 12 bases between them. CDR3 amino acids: CASSRRQDSYEQYF. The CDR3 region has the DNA TGTGCCAGCAGCCGGAGACAGGATTCCTACGAGCAGTACTTC.

The CDR3 DNA reads as TGTGCCAGCAGTCATGGGGACAGGGTGACTCGCGGCGCGAACACCGGGGAGCTGTTTTTT. Translating it yields CASSHGDRVTRGANTGELFF. The V and J genes are TRBV6-2 or TRBV6-3 and TRBJ2-2; TRBD1 agrees at 9 bases. The CDR3 has 20 amino acids. The V gene's germline CDR1 is MNHEY and CDR2 SVGEGT. The junction had 16 bases not matched to a gene; V was cut back by 5 bases and J by 0 bases.

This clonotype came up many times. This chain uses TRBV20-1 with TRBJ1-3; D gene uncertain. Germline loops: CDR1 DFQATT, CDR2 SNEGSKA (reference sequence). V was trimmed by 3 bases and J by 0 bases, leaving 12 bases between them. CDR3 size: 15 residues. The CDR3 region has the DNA TGCAGTGCTAGCCGAACGTCGTCCTCTGGAAACACCATATATTTT. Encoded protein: CSASRTSSSGNTIYF.

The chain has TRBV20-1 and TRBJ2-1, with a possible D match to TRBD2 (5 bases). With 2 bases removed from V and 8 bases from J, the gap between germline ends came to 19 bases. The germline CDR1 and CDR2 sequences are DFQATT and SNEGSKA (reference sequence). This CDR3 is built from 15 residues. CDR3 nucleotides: TGCAGTGCTAGACGGCTAGCATTGCCCCACGATGAGCAGTTCTTC. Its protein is CSARRLALPHDEQFF.

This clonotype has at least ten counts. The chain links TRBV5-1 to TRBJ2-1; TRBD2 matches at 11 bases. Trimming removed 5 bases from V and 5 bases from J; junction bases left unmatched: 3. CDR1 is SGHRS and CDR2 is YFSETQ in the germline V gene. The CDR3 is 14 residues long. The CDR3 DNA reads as TGCGCCAGCAGGACTAGCGGGGATCACAATGAGCAGTTCTTC. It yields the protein CASRTSGDHNEQFF.

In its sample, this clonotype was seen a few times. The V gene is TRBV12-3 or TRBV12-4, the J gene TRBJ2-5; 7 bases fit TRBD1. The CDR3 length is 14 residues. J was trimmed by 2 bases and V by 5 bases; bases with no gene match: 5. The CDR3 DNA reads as TGTGCCAGCAGTGGGCCGGGACAGCAAGAGACCCAGTACTTC. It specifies CASSGPGQQETQYF.

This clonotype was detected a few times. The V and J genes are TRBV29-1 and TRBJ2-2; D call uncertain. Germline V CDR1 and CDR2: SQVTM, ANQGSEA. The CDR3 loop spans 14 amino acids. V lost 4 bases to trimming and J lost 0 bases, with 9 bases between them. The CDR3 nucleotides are TGCAGCGTTGTCAAGCACCCGAACACCGGGGAGCTGTTTTTT. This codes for CSVVKHPNTGELFF.